The entry below describes one T cell receptor beta chain. Its specificity is unknown. This record comes from a study of T cell responses to AZD1222 COVID-19 vaccine. Measured with immunoSEQ multiplex PCR; TCRdb has only the in-frame clones, and not every one. Of about 150,000 clones in the sample, 90% to 95% are singletons; the top ten hold approximately 1.6%. Study results and caveats: Donors were largely white British and mainly female; clonal diversity was possibly underestimated. Only a handful of AZD1222 recipients, five to seven in all, had baseline seropositivity.

The germline V gene encodes CDR1 SGHRS and CDR2 YFSETQ. The V and J ends lost 4 bases and 4 bases, in that order; junction bases with no gene match: 13. This CDR3 contains 17 residues. Sequences were derived from peripheral blood, sampled 28 days after the second AZD1222 dose. The V and J genes are TRBV5-1 and TRBJ2-7; 11 bases align to TRBD2. The source is an adult who received the AZD1222 COVID-19 vaccine. DNA for the CDR3: TGCGCCAGCAGCCCCGGACCGACTAGCGGGATTTCGTACGAGCAGTACTTC. It encodes CASSPGPTSGISYEQYF.